This T cell receptor (beta chain) was retrieved from a study of radiation and T cells in renal cell carcinoma. TCRdb's table, derived via immunoSEQ multiplex PCR, lists solely in-frame clones and lacks some. The sample lists around 140,000 clones, 83% occurring once. CDR1 is LGHNA, CDR2 YSLEER, per germline. The ends were cut back, 3 bases at V and 7 bases at J, with 16 bases in the middle. CDR3 length equals 14 residues. The time point here: baseline pretreatment blood. The treatment: 15 Gy SBRT to primary tumor, nephrectomy 4 weeks later. The specimen comprised blood, sampled from a patient whose treatment included radiotherapy and nephrectomy. This sequence originates from a woman aged 45-60 years with renal cell carcinoma. This chain connects TRBV4-3 to TRBJ2-7; D possibly uses TRBD1 or TRBD2 (6 bases each). CDR3 loop: CASSQLGRGQEQYF. DNA of the CDR3: TGCGCCAGCAGCCAGCTGGGACGGGGGCAAGAGCAGTACTTC.